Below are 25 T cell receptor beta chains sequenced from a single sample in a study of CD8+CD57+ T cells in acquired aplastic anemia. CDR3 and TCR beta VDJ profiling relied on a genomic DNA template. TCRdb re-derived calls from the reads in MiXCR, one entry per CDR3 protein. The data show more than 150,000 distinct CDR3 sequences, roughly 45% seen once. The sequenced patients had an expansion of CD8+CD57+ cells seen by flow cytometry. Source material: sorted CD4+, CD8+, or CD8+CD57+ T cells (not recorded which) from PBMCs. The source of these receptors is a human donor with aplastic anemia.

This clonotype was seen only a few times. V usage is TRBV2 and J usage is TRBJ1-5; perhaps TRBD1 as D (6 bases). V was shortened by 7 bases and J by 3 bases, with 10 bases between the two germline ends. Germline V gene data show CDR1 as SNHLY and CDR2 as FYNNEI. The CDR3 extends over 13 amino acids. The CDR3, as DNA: TGTGCCAGCAAACGGACAGTCAATCAGCCCCAGCATTTT. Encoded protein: CASKRTVNQPQHF.

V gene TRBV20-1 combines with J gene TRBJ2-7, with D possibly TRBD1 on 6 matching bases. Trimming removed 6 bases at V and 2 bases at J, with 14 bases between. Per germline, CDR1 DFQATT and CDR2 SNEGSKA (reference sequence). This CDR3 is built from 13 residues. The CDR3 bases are TGCAGTGCCTTCCTGGGACAAACCTACGAGCAGTACTTC. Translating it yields CSAFLGQTYEQYF.

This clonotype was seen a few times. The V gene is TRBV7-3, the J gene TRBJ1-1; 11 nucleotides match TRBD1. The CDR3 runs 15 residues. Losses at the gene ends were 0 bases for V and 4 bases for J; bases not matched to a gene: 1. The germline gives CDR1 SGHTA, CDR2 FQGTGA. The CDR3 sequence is CASSLTGTGGTEAFF. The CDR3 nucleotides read TGTGCCAGCAGCTTAACGGGGACAGGGGGCACTGAAGCTTTCTTT.

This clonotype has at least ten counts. CDR3 loop: CASSVRVSGANVLTF. CDR3 bases: TGTGCCAGCAGTGTGCGAGTCTCTGGGGCCAACGTCCTGACTTTC. The chain is built from TRBV2 and TRBJ2-6; D not certain. V dropped 4 bases and J dropped 0 bases, with 7 bases sitting between them. Germline values: CDR1 SNHLY, CDR2 FYNNEI. The CDR3 has 15 amino acids.

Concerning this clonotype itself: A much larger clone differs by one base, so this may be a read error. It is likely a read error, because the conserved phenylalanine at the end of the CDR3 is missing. The CDR3 bases are TGCGCCAGCAGCCAAGATTGGGAGAGGGGACAACGGCGAAATTCACCCCTCCACTCT. Protein product: CASSQDWERGQRRNSPLHS. V gene TRBV4-1 combines with J gene TRBJ1-6; D may be TRBD1 (6 bases). The CDR3 is 19 amino acids. The germline V gene encodes CDR1 MGHRA and CDR2 YSYEKL. Trimming pared 0 bases from V and 7 bases from J, leaving 22 bases between.

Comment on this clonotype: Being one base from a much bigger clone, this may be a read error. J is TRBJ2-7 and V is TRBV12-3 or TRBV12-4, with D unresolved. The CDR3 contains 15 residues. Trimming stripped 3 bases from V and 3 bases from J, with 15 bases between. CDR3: CASSFGRKVYYEQYF. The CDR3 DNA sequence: TGTGCCAGCAGTTTCGGCCGCAAGGTGTACTACGAGCAGTACTTC.

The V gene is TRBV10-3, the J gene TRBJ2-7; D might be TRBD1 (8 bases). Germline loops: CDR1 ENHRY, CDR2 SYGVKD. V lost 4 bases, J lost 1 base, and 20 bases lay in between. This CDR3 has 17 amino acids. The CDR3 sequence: CAISGRTGTNGSYEQYF. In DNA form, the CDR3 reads TGTGCCATCAGTGGAAGGACAGGGACTAATGGATCCTACGAGCAGTACTTC.

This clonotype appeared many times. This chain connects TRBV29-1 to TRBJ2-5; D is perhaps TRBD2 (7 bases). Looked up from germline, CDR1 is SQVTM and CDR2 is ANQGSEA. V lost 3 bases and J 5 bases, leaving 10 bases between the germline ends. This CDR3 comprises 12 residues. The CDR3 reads CSVERGGETQYF. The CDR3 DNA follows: TGCAGCGTTGAGAGGGGGGGGGAGACCCAGTACTTC.

The CDR3 nucleotides are TGTGCCATCAGTGAGTTAGGAGCGAACTCCTACGGTGAGCAGTTCTTC. Protein: CAISELGANSYGEQFF. The chain couples TRBV10-3 to TRBJ2-1; D is unclear. The CDR3 totals 16 residues. V gave up 1 base and J gave up 9 bases, with 19 bases separating them. Per germline, CDR1 ENHRY and CDR2 SYGVKD.

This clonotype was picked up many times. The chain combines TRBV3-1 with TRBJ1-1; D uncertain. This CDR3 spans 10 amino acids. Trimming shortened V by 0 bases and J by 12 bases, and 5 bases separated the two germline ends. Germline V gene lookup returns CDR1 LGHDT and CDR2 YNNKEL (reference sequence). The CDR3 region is CASSQERTFF. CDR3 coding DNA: TGTGCCAGCAGCCAAGAAAGGACTTTCTTT.

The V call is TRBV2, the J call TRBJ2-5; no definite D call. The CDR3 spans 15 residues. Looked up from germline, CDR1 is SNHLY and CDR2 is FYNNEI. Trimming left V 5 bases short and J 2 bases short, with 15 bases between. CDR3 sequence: CASSSGTLRQETQYF. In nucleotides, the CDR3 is TGTGCCAGCAGTTCCGGAACCCTAAGGCAAGAGACCCAGTACTTC.

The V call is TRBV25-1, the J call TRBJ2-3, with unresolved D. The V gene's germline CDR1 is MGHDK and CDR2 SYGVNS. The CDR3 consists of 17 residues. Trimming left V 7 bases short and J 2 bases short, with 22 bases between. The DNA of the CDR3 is TGTGCCAGCAAACTCTCCAGCTTGGGGTCCCACACAGATACGCAGTATTTT. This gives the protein CASKLSSLGSHTDTQYF.

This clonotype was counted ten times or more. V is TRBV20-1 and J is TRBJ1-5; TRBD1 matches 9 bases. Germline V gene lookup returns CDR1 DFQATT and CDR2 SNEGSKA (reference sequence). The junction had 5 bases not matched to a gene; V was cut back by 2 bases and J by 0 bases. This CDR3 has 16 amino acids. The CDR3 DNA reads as TGCAGTGCTAGATCCCGGGACAGGGATAGCAATCAGCCCCAGCATTTT. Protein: CSARSRDRDSNQPQHF.

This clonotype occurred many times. CDR3 in amino acids: CASSLVAGWGTDTQYF. CDR3 in DNA: TGTGCCAGCAGCTTAGTAGCGGGATGGGGCACAGATACGCAGTATTTT. The chain is built from TRBV11-2 and TRBJ2-3, with 8 nucleotides matching TRBD2. The germline CDR1 and CDR2 sequences are SGHAT and FQNNGV. J lost 1 base, V lost 1 base, and 4 bases had no gene match. The CDR3 totals 16 residues. The full variable domain, with the rest looked up from reference TRBV11-2 and TRBJ2-3, is EAGVAQSPRYKIIEKRQSVAFWCNPISGHATLYWYQQILGQGPKLLIQFQNNGVVDDSQLPKDRFSAERLKGVDSTLKIQPAKLEDSAVYLCASSLVAGWGTDTQYFGPGTRLTVL.

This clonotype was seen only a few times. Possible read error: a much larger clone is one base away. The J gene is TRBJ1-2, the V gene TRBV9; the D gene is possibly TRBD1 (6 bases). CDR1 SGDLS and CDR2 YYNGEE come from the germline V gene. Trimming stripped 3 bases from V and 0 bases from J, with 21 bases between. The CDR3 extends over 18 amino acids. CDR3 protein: CASSAGWGQTATNYGYTF. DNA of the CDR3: TGTGCCAGCAGCGCAGGGTGGGGACAAACTGCTACTAACTATGGCTACACCTTC.

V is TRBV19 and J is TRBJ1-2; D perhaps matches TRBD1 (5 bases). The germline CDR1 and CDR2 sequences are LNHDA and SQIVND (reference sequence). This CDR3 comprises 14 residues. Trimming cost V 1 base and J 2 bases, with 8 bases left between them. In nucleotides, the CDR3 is TGTGCCAGTAGTATAGGTAGGGGCAACTATGGCTACACCTTC. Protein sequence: CASSIGRGNYGYTF.

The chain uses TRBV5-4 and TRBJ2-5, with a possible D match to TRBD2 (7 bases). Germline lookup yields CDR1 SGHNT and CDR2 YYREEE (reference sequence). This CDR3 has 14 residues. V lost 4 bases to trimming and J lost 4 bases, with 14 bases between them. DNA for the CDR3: TGTGCCAGCAGCCGAGGGGGGGGGGGAGAGACCCAGTACTTC. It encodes CASSRGGGGETQYF.

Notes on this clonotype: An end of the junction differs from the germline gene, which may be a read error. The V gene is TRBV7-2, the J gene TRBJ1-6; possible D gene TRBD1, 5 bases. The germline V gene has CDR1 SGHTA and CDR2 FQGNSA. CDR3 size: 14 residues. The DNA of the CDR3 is TGTGCCAGCAGCTTAGGACAGAGGGGTTCACCCCTCCGCTTT. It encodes CASSLGQRGSPLRF.

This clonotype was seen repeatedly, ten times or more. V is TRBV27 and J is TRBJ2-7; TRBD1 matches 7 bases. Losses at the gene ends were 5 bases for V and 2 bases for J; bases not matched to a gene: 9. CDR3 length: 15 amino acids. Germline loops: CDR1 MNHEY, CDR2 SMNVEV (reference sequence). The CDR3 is CASSPSGTVPYEQYV. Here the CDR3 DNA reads TGTGCCAGCAGTCCGTCCGGGACAGTTCCCTACGAGCAGTACGTC.

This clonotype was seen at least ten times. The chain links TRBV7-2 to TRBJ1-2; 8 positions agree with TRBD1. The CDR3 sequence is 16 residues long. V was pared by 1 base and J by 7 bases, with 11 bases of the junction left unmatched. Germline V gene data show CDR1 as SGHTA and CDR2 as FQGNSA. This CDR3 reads CASSLEGAGGYRGYTF. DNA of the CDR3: TGTGCCAGCAGCTTAGAGGGGGCAGGGGGCTATCGTGGCTACACCTTC. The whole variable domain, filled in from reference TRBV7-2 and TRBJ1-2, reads GAGVSQSPSNKVTEKGKDVELRCDPISGHTALYWYRQSLGQGLEFLIYFQGNSAPDKSGLPSDRFSAERTGGSVSTLTIQRTQQEDSAVYLCASSLEGAGGYRGYTFGSGTRLTVV.

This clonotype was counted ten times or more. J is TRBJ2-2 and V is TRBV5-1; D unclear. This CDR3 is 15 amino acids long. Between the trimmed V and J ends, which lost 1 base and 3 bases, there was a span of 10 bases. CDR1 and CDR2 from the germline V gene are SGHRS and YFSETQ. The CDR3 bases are TGCGCCAGCAGCTTGTCCAGCCCTGACACCGGGGAGCTGTTTTTT. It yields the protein CASSLSSPDTGELFF.

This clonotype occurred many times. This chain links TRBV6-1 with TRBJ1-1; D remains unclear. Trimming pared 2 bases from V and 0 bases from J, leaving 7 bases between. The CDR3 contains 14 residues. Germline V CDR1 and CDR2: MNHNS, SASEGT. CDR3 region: CASSEPGMNTEAFF. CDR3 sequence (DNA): TGTGCCAGCAGTGAACCTGGGATGAACACTGAAGCTTTCTTT.

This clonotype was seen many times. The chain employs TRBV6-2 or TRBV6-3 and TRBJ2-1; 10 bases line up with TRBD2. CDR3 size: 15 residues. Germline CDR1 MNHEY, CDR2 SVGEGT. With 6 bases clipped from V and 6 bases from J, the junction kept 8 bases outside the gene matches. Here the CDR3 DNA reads TGTGCCAGCAGCCGTACTACTAGCGGGGTCAATGAGCAGTTCTTC. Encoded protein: CASSRTTSGVNEQFF.

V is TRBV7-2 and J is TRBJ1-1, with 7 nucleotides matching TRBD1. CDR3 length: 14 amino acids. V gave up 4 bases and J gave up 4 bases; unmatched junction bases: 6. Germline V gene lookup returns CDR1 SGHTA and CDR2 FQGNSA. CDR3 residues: CASSSTGSSTEAFF. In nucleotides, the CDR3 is TGTGCCAGCAGCTCGACAGGGTCGAGCACTGAAGCTTTCTTT.

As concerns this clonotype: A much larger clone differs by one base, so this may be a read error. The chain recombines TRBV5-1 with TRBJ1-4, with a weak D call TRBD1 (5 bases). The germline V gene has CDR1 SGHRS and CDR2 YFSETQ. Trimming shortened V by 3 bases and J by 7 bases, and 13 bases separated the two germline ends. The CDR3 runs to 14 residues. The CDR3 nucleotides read TGCGCCAGCAGCTCAGACGGTGGGGGTGAAAAACTGTTTTTT. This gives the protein CASSSDGGGEKLFF.